This TCR beta chain was sequenced in a study of beta chain features in type 1 diabetes. Study-level findings and limits: In type 1 diabetes patients, VDJ junctions had fewer insertions; deletions at these junctions were more frequent. All four CD4+ subsets of Type 1 diabetes patients contained TCRB CDR3s that were moderately but significantly shorter. Whether HLA type influences TCRB rearrangement remained unresolved here.

Investigators reverse transcribed all isolated RNA, so they sequenced expressed TCRB transcripts. Data came from immunoSEQ multiplex PCR; TCRdb stores just in-frame clones and leaves some out. The sample has roughly 150,000 clones, around 10% seen once; the top ten hold approximately 2%. Donors underwent one heparinised blood draw, around 120 mL on average. This CDR3 comprises 16 residues. Germline V gene lookup returns CDR1 SQVTM and CDR2 ANQGSEA. V dropped 2 bases and J dropped 0 bases, with 14 bases sitting between them. In this sample, this clone turned up a few times. Its antigen is as yet unknown. This specimen includes other DNA sequences encoding the same CDR3.

V is TRBV29-1 and J is TRBJ2-4, with a possible D match to TRBD2 (6 bases). This TCR came from a man in his late teens or twenties in good health. Sequenced input: central memory CD4+ T cells from blood. The CDR3 DNA follows: TGCAGCGTTGAATTCCAGCGGGTAGGAGCCAAAAACATTCAGTACTTC. Amino acids: CSVEFQRVGAKNIQYF. Supplemented by reference TRBV29-1 and TRBJ2-4, the full variable domain reads SAVISQKPSRDICQRGTSLTIQCQVDSQVTMMFWYRQQPGQSLTLIATANQGSEATYESGFVIDKFPISRPNLTFSTLTVSNMSPEDSSIYLCSVEFQRVGAKNIQYFGAGTRLSVL.